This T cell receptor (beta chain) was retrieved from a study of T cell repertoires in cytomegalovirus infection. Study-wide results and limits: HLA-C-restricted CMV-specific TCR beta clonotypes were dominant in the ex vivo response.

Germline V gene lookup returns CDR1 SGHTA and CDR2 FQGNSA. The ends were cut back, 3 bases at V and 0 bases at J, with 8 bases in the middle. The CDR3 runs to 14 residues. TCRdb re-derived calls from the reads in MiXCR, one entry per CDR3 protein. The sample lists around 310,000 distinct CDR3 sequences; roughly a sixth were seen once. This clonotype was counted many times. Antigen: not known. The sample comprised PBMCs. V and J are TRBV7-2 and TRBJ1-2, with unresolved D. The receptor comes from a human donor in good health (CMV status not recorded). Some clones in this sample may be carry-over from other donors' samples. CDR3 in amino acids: CASSFLPSNYGYTF. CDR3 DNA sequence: TGTGCCAGCAGCTTCCTCCCCTCTAACTATGGCTACACCTTC.